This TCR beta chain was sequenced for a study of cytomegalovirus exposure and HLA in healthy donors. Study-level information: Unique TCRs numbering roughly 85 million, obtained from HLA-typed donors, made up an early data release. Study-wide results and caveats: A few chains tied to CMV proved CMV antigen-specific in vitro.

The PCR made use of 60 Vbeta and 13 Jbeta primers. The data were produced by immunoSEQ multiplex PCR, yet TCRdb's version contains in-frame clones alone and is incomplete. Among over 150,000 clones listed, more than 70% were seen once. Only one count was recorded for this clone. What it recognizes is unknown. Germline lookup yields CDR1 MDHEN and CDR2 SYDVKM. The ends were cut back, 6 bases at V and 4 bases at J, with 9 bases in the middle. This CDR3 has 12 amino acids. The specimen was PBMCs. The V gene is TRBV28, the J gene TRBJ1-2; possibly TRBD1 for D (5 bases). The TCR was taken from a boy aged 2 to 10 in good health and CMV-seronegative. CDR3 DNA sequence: TGTGCCAGCAGCTGGGGCAGCTATGGCTACACCTTC. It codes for CASSWGSYGYTF.